The 3 T cell receptor beta chains presented below share a single source sample, sequenced in a study of shared clonotypes between healthy human individuals. Sequencing was performed with immunoSEQ multiplex PCR; in TCRdb, only in-frame clones are kept and a portion is missing. The table has nearly 600,000 clones, around 95% seen once. Naivety among CD8 cells was defined by CD45RO negativity and positive CCR7 selection, thereby excluding terminally differentiated effector memory CD45RA+ cells. What was sequenced was naive CD8+ T cells sorted from blood. All receptors come from a woman aged 25-40 years in good health.

V is TRBV7-9 and J is TRBJ1-2; 7 bases agree with TRBD1. The V segment lost 2 bases and the J segment 6 bases; nucleotides outside the gene matches: 12. Germline V gene lookup returns CDR1 SEHNR and CDR2 FQNEAQ (reference sequence). CDR3 size: 16 residues. CDR3 coding DNA: TGTGCCAGCAGCTTAACGTCGGGACAGAGCATAAATGGCTACACCTTC. Its translation is CASSLTSGQSINGYTF.

The V call is TRBV19, the J call TRBJ1-1; 9 bases fit TRBD1. The CDR3 spans 14 residues. V was pared by 3 bases and J by 7 bases, with 6 bases of the junction left unmatched. Germline CDR1 is LNHDA and CDR2 is SQIVND (reference sequence). The CDR3 protein is CASSIGGQGDEAFF. In DNA, the CDR3 is TGTGCCAGTAGTATTGGGGGACAGGGCGATGAAGCTTTCTTT.

The rearrangement joins TRBV19 to TRBJ2-7; no definite D call. Germline CDR1 reads LNHDA; CDR2 reads SQIVND (reference sequence). This CDR3 has 15 residues. V dropped 3 bases and J dropped 2 bases, with 14 bases sitting between them. DNA of the CDR3: TGTGCCAGTAGTATCAGCGCCACGAACCCCTACGAGCAGTACTTC. Encoded protein: CASSISATNPYEQYF.